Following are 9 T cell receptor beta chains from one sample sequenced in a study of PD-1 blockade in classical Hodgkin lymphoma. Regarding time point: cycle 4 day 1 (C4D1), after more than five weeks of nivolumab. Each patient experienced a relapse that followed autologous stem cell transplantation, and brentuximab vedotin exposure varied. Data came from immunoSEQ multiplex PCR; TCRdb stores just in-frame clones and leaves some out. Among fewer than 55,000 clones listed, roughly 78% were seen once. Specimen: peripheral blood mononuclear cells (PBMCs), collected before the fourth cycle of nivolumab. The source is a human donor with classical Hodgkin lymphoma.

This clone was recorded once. DNA of the CDR3: TGTGCCACCAACCCTGGGGGGCGAGCTTTCTTT. Encoded protein: CATNPGGRAFF. The genes are TRBV7-2 and TRBJ1-1; perhaps TRBD1 as D (6 bases). The V gene's germline CDR1 is SGHTA and CDR2 FQGNSA. Trimming pared 10 bases from V and 10 bases from J, leaving 16 bases between. The CDR3 runs 11 residues. Supplemented by reference TRBV7-2 and TRBJ1-1, the full variable domain reads GAGVSQSPSNKVTEKGKDVELRCDPISGHTALYWYRQSLGQGLEFLIYFQGNSAPDKSGLPSDRFSAERTGGSVSTLTIQRTQQEDSAVYLCATNPGGRAFFGQGTRLTVV.

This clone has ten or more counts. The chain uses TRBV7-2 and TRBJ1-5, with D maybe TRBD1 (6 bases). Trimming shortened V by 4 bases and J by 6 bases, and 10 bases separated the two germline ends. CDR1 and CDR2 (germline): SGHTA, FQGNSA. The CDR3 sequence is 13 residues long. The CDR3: CASSSQGGQPQHF. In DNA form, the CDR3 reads TGTGCCAGCAGCTCACAGGGAGGTCAGCCCCAGCATTTT.

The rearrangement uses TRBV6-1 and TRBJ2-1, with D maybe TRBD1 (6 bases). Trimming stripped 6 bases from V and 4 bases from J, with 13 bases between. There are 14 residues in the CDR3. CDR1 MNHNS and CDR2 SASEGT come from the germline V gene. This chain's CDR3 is CASRAGTTYNEQFF. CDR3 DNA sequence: TGTGCCAGCAGGGCCGGGACAACATACAATGAGCAGTTCTTC.

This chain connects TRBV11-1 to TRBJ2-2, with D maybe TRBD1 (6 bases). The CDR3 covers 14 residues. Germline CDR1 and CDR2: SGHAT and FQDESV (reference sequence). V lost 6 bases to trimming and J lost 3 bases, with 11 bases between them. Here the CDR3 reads CASSRDTYTGELFF. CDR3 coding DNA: TGTGCCAGCAGTCGGGACACTTACACCGGGGAGCTGTTTTTT.

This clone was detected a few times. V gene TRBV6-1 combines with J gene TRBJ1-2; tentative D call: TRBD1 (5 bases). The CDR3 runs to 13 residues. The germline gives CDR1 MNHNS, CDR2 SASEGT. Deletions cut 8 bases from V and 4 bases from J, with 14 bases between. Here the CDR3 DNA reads TGTGCCAGCCTGGCAAAGGGACTCTATGGCTACACCTTC. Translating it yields CASLAKGLYGYTF.

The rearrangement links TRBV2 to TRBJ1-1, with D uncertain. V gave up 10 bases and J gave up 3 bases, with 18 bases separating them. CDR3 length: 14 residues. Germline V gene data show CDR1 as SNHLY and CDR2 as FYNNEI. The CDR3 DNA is TGTGCCAATCGCCGGGCCCCAGCCCACACTGAAGCTTTCTTT. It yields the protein CANRRAPAHTEAFF.

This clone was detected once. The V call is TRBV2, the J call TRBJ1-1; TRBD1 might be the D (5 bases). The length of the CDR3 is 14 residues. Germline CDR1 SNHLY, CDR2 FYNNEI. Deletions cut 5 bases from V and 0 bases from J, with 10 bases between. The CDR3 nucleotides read TGTGCCAGCAGTCCGGGACCTCTGAACACTGAAGCTTTCTTT. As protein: CASSPGPLNTEAFF. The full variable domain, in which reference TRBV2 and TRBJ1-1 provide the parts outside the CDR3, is EPEVTQTPSHQVTQMGQEVILRCVPISNHLYFYWYRQILGQKVEFLVSFYNNEISEKSEIFDDQFSVERPDGSNFTLKIRSTKLEDSAMYFCASSPGPLNTEAFFGQGTRLTVV.

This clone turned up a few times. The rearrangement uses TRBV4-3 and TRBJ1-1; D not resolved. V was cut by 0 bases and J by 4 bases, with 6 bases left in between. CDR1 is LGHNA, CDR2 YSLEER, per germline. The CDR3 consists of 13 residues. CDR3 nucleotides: TGCGCCAGCAGCCAAGAACCCCGCACTGAAGCTTTCTTT. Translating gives CASSQEPRTEAFF.

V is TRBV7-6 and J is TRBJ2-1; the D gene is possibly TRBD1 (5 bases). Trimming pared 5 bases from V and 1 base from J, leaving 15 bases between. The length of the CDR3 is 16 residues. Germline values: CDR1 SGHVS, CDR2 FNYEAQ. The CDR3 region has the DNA TGTGCCAGCAGCCAACAACCCGGACAATCCTACAATGAGCAGTTCTTC. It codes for CASSQQPGQSYNEQFF.